Below, one TCR beta chain is given with its context. Its antigen is not identified. Donors had nominal health at sampling but likely had unrecorded immune exposures. The study ran its PCR with 60 Vbeta and 13 Jbeta primers. TCRdb keeps only in-frame clones here, not all; method: immunoSEQ multiplex PCR. Among more than 95,000 clones listed, about 80% were seen once. This specimen belongs to a study of cytomegalovirus exposure and HLA in healthy donors. Study results and caveats: For TCR beta chains, V- and J-gene trimming was later linked to a missense DCLRE1C variant. It was approximately 150 TCR beta chains that were listed as cytomegalovirus-associated. Evidence from a later analysis indicated that most CMV-associated TCR beta chains looked HLA-restricted.

Germline loops: CDR1 SGHTS, CDR2 YDEGEE. The length of the CDR3 is 12 residues. The ends were cut back, 5 bases at V and 6 bases at J, with 12 bases in the middle. The sequenced sample consisted of PBMCs. The V call is TRBV5-8, the J call TRBJ2-7; a weak D match, TRBD2 (6 bases). The clonotype comes from a man between 40 and 49 years old in good health and CMV-seronegative. The CDR3 loop is CASSREVGEQYF. The CDR3 DNA follows: TGTGCCAGCAGTAGGGAGGTCGGCGAGCAGTACTTC.